This T cell receptor (beta chain) was observed in a study of blood T cells in healthy people across ages. Details on this clonotype: Sequence at one end of the junction differs from germline and may be a read error.

Using a J-beta primer mix together with a sample-barcoded 5' primer, a second PCR was run for about 6 to 11 cycles. TCRdb fed the 5' RACE reads into MiXCR, producing one record per CDR3 protein. The data contain some 940,000 distinct CDR3 sequences, about 27% of them singletons. The CDR3 runs to 13 residues. Germline V CDR1 and CDR2: SNHLY, FYNNEI. The same sample was also used in a study of T cells of mothers and their children.

The source material was blood. The sequence derives from a middle-aged woman in good health. This sequence joins TRBV2 and TRBJ1-2; D call uncertain. DNA for the CDR3: TGTGCCAGCAGTGAACTACAGAACTATGGCCACACCTTC. Translation gives CASSELQNYGHTF.